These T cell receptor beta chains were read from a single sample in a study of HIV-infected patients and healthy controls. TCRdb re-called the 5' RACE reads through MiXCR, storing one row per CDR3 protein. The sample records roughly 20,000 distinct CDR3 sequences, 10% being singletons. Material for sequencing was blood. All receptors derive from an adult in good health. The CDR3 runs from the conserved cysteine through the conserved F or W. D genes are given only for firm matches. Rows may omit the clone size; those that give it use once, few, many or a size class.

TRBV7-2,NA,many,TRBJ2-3,CASSLVGPADTQYF,TGTGCCAGCAGCTTGGTCGGACCGGCCGATACGCAGTATTTT
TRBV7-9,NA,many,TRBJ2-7,CASSFRQGGGEQYF,TGTGCCAGCAGCTTCCGGCAGGGGGGCGGCGAGCAGTACTTC
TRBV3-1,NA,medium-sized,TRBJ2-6,CASSPVEGGANVLTF,TGTGCCAGCAGCCCCGTAGAGGGGGGGGCCAACGTCCTGACTTTC
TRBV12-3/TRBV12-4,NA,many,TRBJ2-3,CASSLNADTQYF,TGTGCCAGCAGTTTAAATGCAGATACGCAGTATTTT
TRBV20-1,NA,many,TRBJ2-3,CSAPTSGQSTDTQYF,TGCAGTGCTCCCACCTCCGGGCAAAGCACAGATACGCAGTATTTT
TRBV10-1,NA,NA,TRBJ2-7,CASSEPVYEQYF,TGCGCCAGCAGTGAGCCGGTCTACGAGCAGTACTTC